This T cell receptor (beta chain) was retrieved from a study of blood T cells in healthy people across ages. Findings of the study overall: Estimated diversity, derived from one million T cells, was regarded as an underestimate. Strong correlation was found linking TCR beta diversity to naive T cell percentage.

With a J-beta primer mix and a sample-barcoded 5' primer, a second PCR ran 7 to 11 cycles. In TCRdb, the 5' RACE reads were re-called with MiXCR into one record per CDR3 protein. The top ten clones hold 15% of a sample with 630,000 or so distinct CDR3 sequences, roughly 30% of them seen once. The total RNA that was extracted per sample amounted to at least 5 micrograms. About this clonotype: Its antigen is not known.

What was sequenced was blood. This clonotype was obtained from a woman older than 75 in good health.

The DNA of the CDR3 is TGTGCCAGCAGCTACATGCGAGACAGGGAAGATCGAAGTGACGCTCAGCCCCAGCATTTT. Amino acid sequence: CASSYMRDREDRSDAQPQHF. This chain uses TRBV7-3 with TRBJ1-5; 7 bases line up with TRBD1. J gave up 6 bases and V 4 bases, and 24 bases lay outside the gene matches. Germline CDR1 and CDR2: SGHTA and FQGTGA. This CDR3 is built from 20 residues.